This passage covers 29 T cell receptor beta chains from one sample sequenced in a study of cytomegalovirus exposure and HLA in healthy donors. The primer mix had 60 Vbeta and 13 Jbeta primers. Assay used: immunoSEQ multiplex PCR; TCRdb lists only in-frame clones, some missing. The sample has about 180,000 clones, 60% to 85% seen once. Material: PBMCs. The source is a male donor in good health and CMV-seronegative.

The chain uses TRBV28 and TRBJ1-3, with D perhaps TRBD1 (6 bases). The CDR3 extends over 16 amino acids. Germline V CDR1 and CDR2: MDHEN, SYDVKM. The V and J ends lost 8 bases and 0 bases respectively, with 17 bases between them. CDR3 in amino acids: CASGGADTSSGNTIYF. The CDR3 nucleotides are TGTGCCAGCGGGGGGGCAGACACGAGCTCTGGAAACACCATATATTTT.

The J gene is TRBJ1-2, the V gene TRBV7-9, with TRBD1 matching 11 bases. V was clipped by 3 bases and J by 6 bases; unmatched bases: 3. The CDR3 is 14 amino acids. Germline-derived CDR1 and CDR2 are SEHNR and FQNEAQ (reference sequence). The CDR3 bases are TGTGCCAGCAGCTTTGGACAGGGGGCGGATGGCTACACCTTC. Translation gives CASSFGQGADGYTF.

The rearrangement links TRBV10-3 to TRBJ1-5, with 7 bases fitting TRBD1. J gave up 4 bases and V 6 bases, and 3 bases lay outside the gene matches. The CDR3 has 13 residues. The germline CDR1 and CDR2 sequences are ENHRY and SYGVKD. CDR3 bases: TGTGCCATCAGCCAGGGGGAAAATCAGCCCCAGCATTTT. It codes for CAISQGENQPQHF.

CDR3 DNA sequence: TGCGCCAGCAGCTTTTTAGGACAGGGCGCTGAAGCTTTCTTT. Its translation: CASSFLGQGAEAFF. This chain joins TRBV5-1 and TRBJ1-1, with 8 bases that match TRBD1. From germline, CDR1 is SGHRS and CDR2 YFSETQ. The CDR3 sequence is 14 residues long. Germline trimming cut 2 bases from V and 6 bases from J; bases unmatched to any gene: 6.

This clone was recorded once. The chain links TRBV6-1 to TRBJ2-5; maybe TRBD2 (6 bases). The germline V gene encodes CDR1 MNHNS and CDR2 SASEGT. V lost 3 bases to trimming and J lost 4 bases, with 9 bases between them. The CDR3 extends over 13 amino acids. CDR3: CASSDGGLETQYF. In DNA form, the CDR3 reads TGTGCCAGCAGTGACGGAGGGCTAGAGACCCAGTACTTC.

In regard to this clone: The junction does not match germline at one end; this may be a read error. The chain employs TRBV15 and TRBJ2-3, with TRBD2 matching over 7 bases. Germline V CDR1 and CDR2: LNHNV, YYDKDF (reference sequence). The CDR3 totals 16 residues. The CDR3 DNA follows: TGTGCCACCGGCAGAGGGGAGCGGGAAGACACAGATACGCAGTATTTT. It codes for CATGRGEREDTDTQYF. The complete variable domain, with remaining parts taken from reference TRBV15 and TRBJ2-3, reads DAMVIQNPRYQVTQFGKPVTLSCSQTLNHNVMYWYQQKSSQAPKLLFHYYDKDFNNEADTPDNFQSRRPNTSFCFLDIRSPGLGDTAMYLCATGRGEREDTDTQYFGPGTRLTVL.

The chain joins TRBV19 to TRBJ1-5; TRBD1 aligns across 10 bases. With V trimmed by 4 bases and J by 6 bases, 9 bases remained unmatched. CDR3 length: 16 residues. Germline V gene lookup returns CDR1 LNHDA and CDR2 SQIVND (reference sequence). CDR3 nucleotide sequence: TGTGCCAGTAGTACTTATGGGACAGGGGCCCGTCAGCCCCAGCATTTT. It yields the protein CASSTYGTGARQPQHF.

This chain links TRBV5-6 with TRBJ1-5; D is possibly TRBD1 (6 bases). This CDR3 contains 14 residues. Trimming removed 0 bases at V and 5 bases at J, with 9 bases between. The germline V gene encodes CDR1 SGHDT and CDR2 YYEEEE. Here the CDR3 DNA reads TGTGCCAGCAGCTTGGCCAGGGGCGATCAGCCCCAGCATTTT. This encodes CASSLARGDQPQHF.

V and J are TRBV5-1 and TRBJ2-5; TRBD2 agrees at 8 bases. The CDR3 sequence is 18 residues long. Germline V gene lookup returns CDR1 SGHRS and CDR2 YFSETQ. The J segment lost 4 bases and the V segment lost 2 bases, leaving 16 bases of the junction unmatched. Here the CDR3 DNA reads TGCGCCAGCAGCTTACCCCGGGGGGGCTTCCCTACGGCAGAGACCCAGTACTTC. Amino acid sequence: CASSLPRGGFPTAETQYF.

The rearrangement joins TRBV4-2 to TRBJ2-7, with TRBD2 identical over 9 bases. CDR1 is LGHNA and CDR2 is YNFKEQ in the germline V gene. The CDR3 has 16 residues. V lost 4 bases and J lost 2; bases outside the gene matches: 9. The CDR3 spells CASSPTTSGNPYEQYF. CDR3 sequence (DNA): TGTGCCAGCAGCCCTACGACTAGCGGAAACCCCTACGAGCAGTACTTC.

This clone has just a few counts. The chain couples TRBV10-1 to TRBJ2-5, with 11 bases fitting TRBD2. Germline V gene sequence: CDR1 WNHNN, CDR2 SYGVQD (reference sequence). V was pared by 6 bases and J by 3 bases, with 3 bases of the junction left unmatched. The CDR3 is 14 amino acids. This chain's CDR3 is CASSLTSGKETQYF. The DNA of the CDR3 is TGCGCCAGCAGCCTGACTAGCGGGAAAGAGACCCAGTACTTC.

This clone was counted only a few times. The chain uses TRBV10-2 and TRBJ2-7; TRBD2 matches at 9 bases. The CDR3 is 13 residues long. V lost 6 bases and J lost 7; bases outside the gene matches: 7. Per germline, CDR1 WSHSY and CDR2 SAAADI. The CDR3 region is CASREQLAGEQYF. Written as DNA, the CDR3 is TGCGCCAGCAGGGAGCAGCTAGCGGGAGAGCAGTACTTC.

The chain combines TRBV27 with TRBJ1-5; TRBD1 agrees at 7 bases. The trim removed 6 bases at V and 4 bases at J, leaving 12 bases unmatched. This CDR3 is built from 16 residues. Germline CDR1 and CDR2: MNHEY and SMNVEV (reference sequence). CDR3 nucleotides: TGTGCCAGCAGACTTACGTGGACAGGACGGAATCAGCCCCAGCATTTT. Encoded protein: CASRLTWTGRNQPQHF.

The V call is TRBV28, the J call TRBJ2-7; perhaps TRBD2 as D (5 bases). The CDR3 length is 13 residues. Per germline, CDR1 MDHEN and CDR2 SYDVKM. Trimming pared 5 bases from V and 7 bases from J, leaving 15 bases between. The DNA for the CDR3 is TGTGCCAGCAGTCCGACTACACTAGGAGAGCAGTACTTC. Its translation is CASSPTTLGEQYF.

The chain links TRBV6-6 to TRBJ1-6; maybe TRBD1 (6 bases). V was shortened by 4 bases and J by 5 bases, with 9 bases between the two germline ends. Germline V gives CDR1 MNHNY, CDR2 SVGAGI (reference sequence). This CDR3 has 14 amino acids. The DNA for the CDR3 is TGTGCCAGCAGTTCGACAGGAGATAATTCACCCCTCCACTTT. The encoded protein is CASSSTGDNSPLHF.

Only a few counts were recorded for this clone. The V gene is TRBV5-4, the J gene TRBJ1-5; D not resolved. V lost 3 bases, J lost 2 bases, and 9 bases lay in between. The CDR3 loop spans 14 amino acids. The V gene's germline CDR1 is SGHNT and CDR2 YYREEE (reference sequence). The DNA of the CDR3 is TGTGCCAGCAGCTGGCACGGGGGCAATCAGCCCCAGCATTTT. Translation gives CASSWHGGNQPQHF. The full variable domain, with the rest looked up from reference TRBV5-4 and TRBJ1-5, is ETGVTQSPTHLIKTRGQQVTLRCSSQSGHNTVSWYQQALGQGPQFIFQYYREEENGRGNFPPRFSGLQFPNYSSELNVNALELDDSALYLCASSWHGGNQPQHFGDGTRLSIL.

The chain employs TRBV29-1 and TRBJ2-1; 15 bases are shared with TRBD2. Trimming cost V 5 bases and J 7 bases; bases outside gene matches: 6. The CDR3 has 15 amino acids. Germline V CDR1 and CDR2: SQVTM, ANQGSEA. The CDR3 loop reads CSVPRTSGRANEQFF. CDR3 sequence (DNA): TGCAGCGTTCCCCGGACTAGCGGGAGGGCTAATGAGCAGTTCTTC.

This chain links TRBV5-1 with TRBJ2-3; no clear D. V was shortened by 1 base and J by 5 bases, with 11 bases between the two germline ends. The CDR3 length is 14 residues. CDR1 SGHRS and CDR2 YFSETQ come from the germline V gene. The CDR3 DNA follows: TGCGCCAGCAGCTTGTTCCAGAGAGGAGATACGCAGTATTTT. Its protein product is CASSLFQRGDTQYF.

The rearrangement links TRBV5-1 to TRBJ2-5; 7 nucleotides agree with TRBD1. The V gene's germline CDR1 is SGHRS and CDR2 YFSETQ. CDR3 length: 16 amino acids. The J segment lost 5 bases and the V segment lost 0 bases, leaving 10 bases of the junction unmatched. The CDR3 protein is CASSLGYQGVAETQYF. The CDR3, as DNA: TGCGCCAGCAGCTTGGGGTACCAGGGGGTTGCCGAGACCCAGTACTTC.

This clone was detected only once. V gene TRBV11-2 combines with J gene TRBJ1-1, with TRBD1 matching over 9 bases. Trimming at V came to 6 bases and at J to 0 bases, leaving 8 bases not matched to a gene. The length of the CDR3 is 16 residues. Germline V gives CDR1 SGHAT, CDR2 FQNNGV. The CDR3 here is CASSDTGGSLNTEAFF. In DNA, the CDR3 is TGTGCCAGCAGTGATACAGGGGGCAGCCTGAACACTGAAGCTTTCTTT.

V gene TRBV7-3 combines with J gene TRBJ2-2; possibly TRBD1 for D (6 bases). V lost 5 bases to trimming and J lost 6 bases, with 10 bases between them. CDR3 size: 13 residues. Germline CDR1 SGHTA, CDR2 FQGTGA. The CDR3 sequence is CASSQNRAGELFF. The CDR3 DNA sequence: TGTGCCAGCAGCCAGAACAGGGCCGGGGAGCTGTTTTTT. The entire variable domain, with the rest obtained from reference TRBV7-3 and TRBJ2-2, is as follows: GAGVSQTPSNKVTEKGKYVELRCDPISGHTALYWYRQSLGQGPEFLIYFQGTGAADDSGLPNDRFFAVRPEGSVSTLKIQRTERGDSAVYLCASSQNRAGELFFGEGSRLTVL.

The genes are TRBV6-1 and TRBJ2-5, with D tentatively TRBD1 (6 bases). Germline values: CDR1 MNHNS, CDR2 SASEGT. This CDR3 is built from 13 residues. With 8 bases removed from V and 1 base from J, the gap between germline ends came to 11 bases. The CDR3 DNA reads as TGTGCCAGCCAGGGGCGGAGCCAAGAGACCCAGTACTTC. This sequence encodes CASQGRSQETQYF.

This chain joins TRBV6-5 and TRBJ1-1; D is perhaps TRBD1 (5 bases). The germline V gene has CDR1 MNHEY and CDR2 SVGAGI. The CDR3 runs 15 residues. Trimming pared 7 bases from V and 1 base from J, leaving 16 bases between. CDR3 DNA: TGTGCCAGCATTTGGTGGGGCAGAGAGAACACTGAAGCTTTCTTT. Translation gives CASIWWGRENTEAFF.

V is TRBV20-1 and J is TRBJ2-1; D might be TRBD2 (5 bases). Germline loops: CDR1 DFQATT, CDR2 SNEGSKA (reference sequence). V was trimmed by 4 bases and J by 7 bases, leaving 8 bases between them. The length of the CDR3 is 11 residues. CDR3 region: CSATKRNEQFF. The CDR3 bases are TGCAGTGCTACCAAGCGGAATGAGCAGTTCTTC.

This clone was counted a single time. J is TRBJ1-6 and V is TRBV5-6, with D maybe TRBD1 (5 bases). This CDR3 is 16 amino acids long. Trimming removed 1 base at V and 0 bases at J, with 8 bases between. Per the germline V gene, CDR1 is SGHDT and CDR2 is YYEEEE. The CDR3, as DNA: TGTGCCAGCAGCTTGTTCAGGGCCTCCTATAATTCACCCCTCCACTTT. The encoded protein is CASSLFRASYNSPLHF.

The V gene is TRBV4-1, the J gene TRBJ1-5; D is unclear. Germline-derived CDR1 and CDR2 are MGHRA and YSYEKL. The CDR3 consists of 15 residues. V lost 0 bases, J lost 5 bases, and 11 bases lay in between. The CDR3 reads CASSQDLRVYQPQHF. Here the CDR3 DNA reads TGCGCCAGCAGCCAAGATCTGCGGGTATATCAGCCCCAGCATTTT.

This clone was seen just once. The rearrangement joins TRBV28 to TRBJ1-1, with 8 bases identical to TRBD1. The CDR3 runs to 13 residues. The J segment lost 6 bases and the V segment lost 5 bases, leaving 5 bases of the junction unmatched. The germline V gene encodes CDR1 MDHEN and CDR2 SYDVKM. The CDR3 DNA follows: TGTGCCAGCAGTCCAGGACAGGGCCCTGAAGCTTTCTTT. Translation gives CASSPGQGPEAFF. The full variable domain, completed using reference TRBV28 and TRBJ1-1, is DVKVTQSSRYLVKRTGEKVFLECVQDMDHENMFWYRQDPGLGLRLIYFSYDVKMKEKGDIPEGYSVSREKKERFSLILESASTNQTSMYLCASSPGQGPEAFFGQGTRLTVV.

The chain is built from TRBV28 and TRBJ2-5; D call uncertain. In germline, CDR1 is MDHEN, CDR2 SYDVKM. Trimming removed 2 bases at V and 5 bases at J, with 15 bases between. The CDR3 length is 15 residues. The CDR3 sequence is CASSLLGESMETQYF. The DNA of the CDR3 is TGTGCCAGCAGTTTACTAGGAGAGTCTATGGAGACCCAGTACTTC.

This clone was picked up one time. The J gene is TRBJ2-7, the V gene TRBV9; TRBD2 agrees at 7 bases. This CDR3 is 14 amino acids long. CDR1 is SGDLS, CDR2 YYNGEE, per germline. J gave up 0 bases and V 4 bases, and 4 bases lay outside the gene matches. The CDR3 reads CASSLRDYSYEQYF. The CDR3 region has the DNA TGTGCCAGCAGCCTCCGGGACTACTCCTACGAGCAGTACTTC.